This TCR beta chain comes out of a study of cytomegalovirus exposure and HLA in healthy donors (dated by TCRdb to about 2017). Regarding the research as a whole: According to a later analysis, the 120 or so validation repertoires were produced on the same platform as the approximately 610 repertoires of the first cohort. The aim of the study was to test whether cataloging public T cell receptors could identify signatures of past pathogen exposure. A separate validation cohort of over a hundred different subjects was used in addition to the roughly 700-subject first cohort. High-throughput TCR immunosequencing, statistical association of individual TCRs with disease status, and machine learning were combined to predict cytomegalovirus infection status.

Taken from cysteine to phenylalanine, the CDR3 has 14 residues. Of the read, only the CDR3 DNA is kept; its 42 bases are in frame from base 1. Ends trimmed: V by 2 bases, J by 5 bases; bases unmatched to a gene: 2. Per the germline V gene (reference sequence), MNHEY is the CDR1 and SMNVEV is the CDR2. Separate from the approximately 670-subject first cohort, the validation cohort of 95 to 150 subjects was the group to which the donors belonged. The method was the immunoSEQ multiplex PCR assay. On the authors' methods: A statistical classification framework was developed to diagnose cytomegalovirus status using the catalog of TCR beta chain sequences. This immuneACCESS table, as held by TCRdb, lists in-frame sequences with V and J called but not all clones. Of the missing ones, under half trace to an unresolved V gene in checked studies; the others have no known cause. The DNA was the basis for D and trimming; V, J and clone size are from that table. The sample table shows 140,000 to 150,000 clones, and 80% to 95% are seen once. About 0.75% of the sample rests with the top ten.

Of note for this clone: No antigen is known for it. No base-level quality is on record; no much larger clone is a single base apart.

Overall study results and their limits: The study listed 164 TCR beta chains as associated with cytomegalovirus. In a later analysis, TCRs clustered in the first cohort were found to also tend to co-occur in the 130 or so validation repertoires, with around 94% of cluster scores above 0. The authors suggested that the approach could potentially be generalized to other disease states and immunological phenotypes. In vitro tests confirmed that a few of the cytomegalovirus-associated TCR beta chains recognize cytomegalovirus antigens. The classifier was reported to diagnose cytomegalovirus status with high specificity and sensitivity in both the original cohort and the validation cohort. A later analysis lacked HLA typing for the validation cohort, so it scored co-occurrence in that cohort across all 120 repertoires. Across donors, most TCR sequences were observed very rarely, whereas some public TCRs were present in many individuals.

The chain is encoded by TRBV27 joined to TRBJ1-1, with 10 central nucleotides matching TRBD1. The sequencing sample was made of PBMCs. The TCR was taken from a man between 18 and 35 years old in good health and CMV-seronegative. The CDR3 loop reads CASSLRDRGTEAFF. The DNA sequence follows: TGTGCCAGCAGTTTAAGGGACAGGGGAACTGAAGCTTTCTTT.